The sequence of this T cell receptor beta chain was determined in a study of cytomegalovirus exposure and HLA in healthy donors. Both 60 Vbeta primers and 13 Jbeta primers went into the PCR. The table came from immunoSEQ multiplex PCR; TCRdb's copy has only in-frame clones and leaves some out. The sample lists some 250,000 clones, around 76% occurring once. This CDR3 is 15 amino acids long. The V and J ends lost 7 bases and 0 bases respectively, with 13 bases between them. Germline values: CDR1 LNHDA, CDR2 SQIVND (reference sequence). The sequence came from a woman in her forties in good health and CMV-seropositive. The chain combines TRBV19 with TRBJ1-3; the D gene is possibly TRBD1 (5 bases). Sequenced input: PBMCs. The CDR3 is CASTTSGGSGNTIYF. In DNA form, the CDR3 reads TGTGCCAGTACCACTTCGGGGGGCTCTGGAAACACCATATATTTT.